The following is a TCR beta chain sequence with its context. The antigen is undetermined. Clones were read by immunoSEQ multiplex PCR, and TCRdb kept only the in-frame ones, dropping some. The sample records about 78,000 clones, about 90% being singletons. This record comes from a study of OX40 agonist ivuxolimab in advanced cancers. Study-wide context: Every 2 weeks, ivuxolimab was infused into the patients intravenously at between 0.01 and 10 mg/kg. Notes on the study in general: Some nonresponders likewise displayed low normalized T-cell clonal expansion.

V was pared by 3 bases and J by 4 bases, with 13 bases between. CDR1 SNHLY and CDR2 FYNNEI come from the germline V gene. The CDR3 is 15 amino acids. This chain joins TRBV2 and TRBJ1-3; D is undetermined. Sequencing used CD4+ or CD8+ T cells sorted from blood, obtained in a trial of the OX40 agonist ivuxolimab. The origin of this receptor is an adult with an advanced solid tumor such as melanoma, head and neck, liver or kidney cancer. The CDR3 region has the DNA TGTGCCAGCAGTGAGGGCCTACCATCGGGAAACACCATATATTTT. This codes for CASSEGLPSGNTIYF.